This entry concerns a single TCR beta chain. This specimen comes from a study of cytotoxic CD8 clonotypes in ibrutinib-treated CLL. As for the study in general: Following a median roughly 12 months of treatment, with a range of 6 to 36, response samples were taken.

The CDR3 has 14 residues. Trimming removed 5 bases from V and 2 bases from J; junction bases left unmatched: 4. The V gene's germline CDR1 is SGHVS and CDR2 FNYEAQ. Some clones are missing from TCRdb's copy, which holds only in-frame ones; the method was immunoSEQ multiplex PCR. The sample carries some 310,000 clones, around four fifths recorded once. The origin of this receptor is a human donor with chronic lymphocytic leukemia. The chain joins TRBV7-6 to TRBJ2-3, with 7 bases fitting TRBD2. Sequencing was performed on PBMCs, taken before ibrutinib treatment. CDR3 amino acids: CASSRGVDTDTQYF. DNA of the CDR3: TGTGCCAGCAGCCGGGGGGTGGACACAGATACGCAGTATTTT.